This T cell receptor (beta chain) emerged from a study of blood T cell repertoires in COVID-19. In the study overall: Acute and convalescent COVID-19 specimens originated in the United States, Italy and Spain. Sources were T cells, B-cell-depleted T cells, or PBMCs; the material itself was cDNA or gDNA.

Per the germline V gene, CDR1 is MGHRA and CDR2 is YSYEKL. Trimming cost V 1 base and J 2 bases; bases outside gene matches: 9. The CDR3 totals 17 residues. Authors' data handling: The authors estimated nucleated cell counts from reference gene primer amplification. Sequencing was performed with immunoSEQ multiplex PCR; in TCRdb, only in-frame clones are kept and a portion is missing. Clonal size and the V and J genes are those of that table, whereas D and trimming came from the DNA. The repertoire holds around 300,000 clones, 65% to 90% seen once, with 10% to 15% in the top ten. The TCR comes from a human donor in a cohort sampled during active COVID-19. Sequencing input: peripheral blood. The genes are TRBV4-1 and TRBJ2-7; 9 bases agree with TRBD2. CDR3 loop: CASSQVMGAGGAYEQYF. The CDR3 DNA is TGCGCCAGCAGCCAAGTTATGGGGGCGGGAGGGGCCTACGAGCAGTACTTC.